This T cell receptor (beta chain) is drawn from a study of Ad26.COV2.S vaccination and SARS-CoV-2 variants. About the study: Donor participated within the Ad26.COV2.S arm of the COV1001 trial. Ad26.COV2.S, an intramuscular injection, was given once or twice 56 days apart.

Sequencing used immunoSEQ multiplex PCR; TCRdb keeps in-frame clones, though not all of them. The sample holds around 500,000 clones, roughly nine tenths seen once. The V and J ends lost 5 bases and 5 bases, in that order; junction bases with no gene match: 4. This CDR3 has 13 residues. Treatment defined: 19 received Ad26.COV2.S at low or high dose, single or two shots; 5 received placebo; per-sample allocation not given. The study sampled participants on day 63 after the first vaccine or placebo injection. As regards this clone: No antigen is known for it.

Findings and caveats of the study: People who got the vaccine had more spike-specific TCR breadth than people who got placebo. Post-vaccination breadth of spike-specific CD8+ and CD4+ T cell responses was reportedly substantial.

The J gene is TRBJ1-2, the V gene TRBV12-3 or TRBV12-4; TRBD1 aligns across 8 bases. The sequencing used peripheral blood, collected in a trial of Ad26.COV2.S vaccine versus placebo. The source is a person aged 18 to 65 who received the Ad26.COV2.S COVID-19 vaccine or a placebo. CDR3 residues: CASSTRGHYGYTF. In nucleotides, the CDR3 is TGTGCCAGCAGTACCAGGGGGCATTATGGCTACACCTTC.